Listed below are T cell receptor beta chains from one sample, sequenced in a study of Graves' ophthalmopathy and Graves' hyperthyroidism. TCRdb reanalysed the multiplex PCR reads using MiXCR and keeps one entry per CDR3 protein. Seen here are about half a million distinct CDR3 sequences, approximately 15% observed once, and the top ten hold roughly 10%. The material sequenced was blood. The receptors derive from a woman aged 25 to 45 with Graves' ophthalmopathy. CDR3s include the opening cysteine and the closing phenylalanine or tryptophan. A D gene is named only where the DNA matches it firmly. Size values are once, few and many counts, or a class for expanded clones, and some rows have none.

d_call j_call clone_size v_call cdr3_aa cdr3_nt
TRBD1 TRBJ2-7 many TRBV19 CASSTQGATYEQYF TGTGCCAGTAGTACCCAGGGGGCTACCTACGAGCAGTACTTC
. TRBJ2-7 many TRBV11-2 CASSRVRFASKSSYEQYF TGTGCCAGCAGCCGAGTCAGGTTCGCCTCCAAGAGCTCCTACGAGCAGTACTTC
. TRBJ1-2 many TRBV5-5 CASSLMLVRGYTF TGTGCCAGCAGCTTGATGCTCGTACGGGGCTACACCTTC
. TRBJ1-2 many TRBV6-1 CASLPSGTPRTYGYTF TGTGCCAGTCTCCCCTCCGGGACCCCAAGAACCTATGGCTACACCTTC
TRBD1 TRBJ2-7 many TRBV7-9 CASSVQTGHSYEQYF TGTGCCAGCAGCGTCCAGACAGGGCACTCCTACGAGCAGTACTTC
. TRBJ1-1 many TRBV11-2 CASSPVFLMNTEAFF TGTGCCAGCAGCCCTGTGTTTCTCATGAACACTGAAGCTTTCTTT
. TRBJ2-5 . TRBV7-2 CASSSTDVEETQYF TGTGCCAGCAGCTCAACCGACGTCGAAGAGACCCAGTACTTC
TRBD1 TRBJ1-2 many TRBV29-1 CSVWARTGANGYTF TGCAGCGTTTGGGCCCGAACAGGGGCAAACGGCTACACCTTC
. TRBJ1-6 few TRBV12-3/TRBV12-4 CASSRTGAGNSPLHF TGTGCCAGCAGCCGCACCGGGGCCGGAAATTCACCCCTCCACTTT
. TRBJ1-2 many TRBV6-1 CASRHTVIGYNYGYTF TGTGCCAGCAGACACACAGTTATTGGGTATAACTATGGCTACACCTTC
. TRBJ1-6 many TRBV18 CASSQNGEYNSPLHF TGTGCCAGCTCCCAAAATGGGGAGTATAATTCACCCCTCCACTTT
TRBD1 TRBJ2-7 many TRBV2 CASRAGTGAFYEQYF TGTGCCAGCAGAGCCGGGACAGGGGCCTTCTACGAGCAGTACTTC
. TRBJ2-7 . TRBV7-8 CASSLAPQRFSYEQYF TGTGCCAGCAGCTTAGCGCCACAGCGATTTTCCTACGAGCAGTACTTC
. TRBJ1-5 . TRBV6-5 CASRGGPRQPQHF TGTGCCAGCAGGGGGGGTCCGCGTCAGCCCCAGCATTTT
. TRBJ1-2 many TRBV6-2/TRBV6-3 CASSSPRANYGYTF TGTGCCAGCAGTTCCCCGCGGGCAAACTATGGCTACACCTTC
TRBD1 TRBJ2-7 many TRBV11-2 CASSLVSAGGYEQYF TGTGCCAGCAGCTTAGTTAGTGCAGGGGGCTACGAGCAGTACTTC
. TRBJ2-7 many TRBV6-1 CASSAWGLSSYEQYF TGTGCCAGCAGTGCCTGGGGGTTAAGCTCCTACGAGCAGTACTTC
. TRBJ1-2 few TRBV27 CASRLIGREGYTF TGTGCCAGCAGGTTGATAGGGCGGGAAGGCTACACCTTC
. TRBJ1-2 . TRBV3-1 CASSQNRAGVRYGYTF TGTGCCAGCAGCCAAAACCGGGCAGGGGTCCGCTATGGCTACACCTTC
TRBD1 TRBJ2-2 many TRBV12-3/TRBV12-4 CASSLLGTGGLTRDTGELFF TGTGCCAGCAGTTTACTTGGGACAGGGGGTTTGACGAGAGACACCGGGGAGCTGTTTTTT
. TRBJ2-2 . TRBV11-2 CASRRVTGELFF TGTGCCAGCCGCAGGGTCACCGGGGAGCTGTTTTTT